This TCR beta chain originates from a study of T cell responses to AZD1222 COVID-19 vaccine. The study's findings and limits: Only after the peak T cell response were repertoires sampled. The study found vaccine-associated CD4 TCRs spanning spike, dominant at 160-218 and 743-854. Clonal diversity may have been underestimated, and the donors were mostly white British, with more females than males. The reported proportion of spike-specific TCRs targeting unmutated variant regions was nearly half.

Using immunoSEQ multiplex PCR, the repertoire was profiled, and TCRdb retains in-frame clones only, with some absent. The data contain some 120,000 clones, about 93% of them singletons. The CDR3 extends over 17 amino acids. With 0 bases removed from V and 2 bases from J, the gap between germline ends came to 16 bases. Germline CDR1 is LGHDT and CDR2 is YNNKEL (reference sequence). As regards this clone: As yet, its antigen is unknown.

The gene calls are TRBV3-1 (or the pseudogene TRBV3-2) and TRBJ1-2, with D possibly TRBD1 on 6 matching bases. The sample was peripheral blood, taken on day 0 of AZD1222 vaccination. This clonotype originated in an adult in good health. The CDR3 here is CASSQDYGGRENYGYTF. CDR3 in DNA: TGTGCCAGCAGCCAAGATTATGGGGGCAGGGAGAACTATGGCTACACCTTC.